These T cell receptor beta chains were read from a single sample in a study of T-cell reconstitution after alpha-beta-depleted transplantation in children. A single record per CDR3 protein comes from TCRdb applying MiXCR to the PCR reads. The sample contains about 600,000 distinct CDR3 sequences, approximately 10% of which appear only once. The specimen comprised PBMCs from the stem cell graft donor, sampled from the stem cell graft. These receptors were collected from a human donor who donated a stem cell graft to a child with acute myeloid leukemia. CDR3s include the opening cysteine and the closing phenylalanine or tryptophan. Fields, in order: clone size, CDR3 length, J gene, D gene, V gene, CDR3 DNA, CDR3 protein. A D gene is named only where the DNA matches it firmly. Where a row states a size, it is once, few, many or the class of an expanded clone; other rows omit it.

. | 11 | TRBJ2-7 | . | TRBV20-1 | TGCAGTGCTAGGACAGCTTACGAGCAGTACTTC | CSARTAYEQYF
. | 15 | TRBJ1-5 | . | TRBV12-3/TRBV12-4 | TGTGCCAGCAGTTTAGAACAGGATAGCAATCAGCCCCAGCATTTT | CASSLEQDSNQPQHF
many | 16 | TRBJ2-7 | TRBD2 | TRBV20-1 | TGCAGTGCTAGAGTATCCGCGGGACTAGTGCCCTACGAGCAGTACTTC | CSARVSAGLVPYEQYF
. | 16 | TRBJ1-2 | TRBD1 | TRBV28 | TGTGCCAGCAGAATAACAGGGGGCGGTCGCTTCGTGGGCTACACCTTC | CASRITGGGRFVGYTF
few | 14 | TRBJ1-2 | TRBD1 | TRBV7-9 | TGTGCCAGCAGCCAGGGACAGGGGGCGAGAGGCTACACCTTC | CASSQGQGARGYTF
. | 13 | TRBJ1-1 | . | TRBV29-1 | TGCAGCGTTGATGGAGGCTCTCGGACTGAAGCTTTCTTT | CSVDGGSRTEAFF
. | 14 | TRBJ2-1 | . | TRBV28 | TGTGCCAGCAGCTGGTCCGGATCCTACAATGAGCAGTTCTTC | CASSWSGSYNEQFF
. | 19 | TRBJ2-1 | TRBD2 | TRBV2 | TGTGCCAGCAGGGCCCGAATCCTCTCCGGGACTAGATCCCACAATGAGCAGTTCTTC | CASRARILSGTRSHNEQFF
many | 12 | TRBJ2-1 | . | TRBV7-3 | TGTGCCAGCAGCTCCGCGACCGGGGGGCAGTTCTTC | CASSSATGGQFF
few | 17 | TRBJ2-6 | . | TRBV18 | TGTGCCAGCTCACCCCGGGTGTCCGGGACCGGGGCCAACGTCCTGACTTTC | CASSPRVSGTGANVLTF
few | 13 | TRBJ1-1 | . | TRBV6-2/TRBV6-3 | TGTGCCAGCAACCTCAAGTGGAACACTGAAGCTTTCTTT | CASNLKWNTEAFF
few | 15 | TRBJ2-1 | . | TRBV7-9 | TGTGCCAGCAGCCAGGGAAGGGTGGTGGTAAATGAGCAGTTCTTC | CASSQGRVVVNEQFF
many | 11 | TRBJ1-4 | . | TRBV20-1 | TGCAGTGCTCTCGAGACGGTAAAACTGTTTTTT | CSALETVKLFF
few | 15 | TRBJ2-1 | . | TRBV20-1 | TGCAGTGCCCCAAAGGGCCTAGCTGTGGGCAATGAGCAGTTCTTC | CSAPKGLAVGNEQFF
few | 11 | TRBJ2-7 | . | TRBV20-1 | TGCAGTGCTGTGGGTCGGGACGAGCAGTACTTC | CSAVGRDEQYF
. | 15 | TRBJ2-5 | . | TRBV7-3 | TGTGCCAGCAGCCCCCAGGGCCAAGTCCAAGAGACCCAGTACTTC | CASSPQGQVQETQYF
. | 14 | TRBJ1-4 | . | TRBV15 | TGTGCCACTCGGGCGGGTGTAGCTAATGAAAAACTGTTTTTT | CATRAGVANEKLFF
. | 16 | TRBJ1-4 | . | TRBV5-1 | TGCGCCAGCAGCGTTTCCGGACAGACCTCTAATGAAAAACTGTTTTTT | CASSVSGQTSNEKLFF
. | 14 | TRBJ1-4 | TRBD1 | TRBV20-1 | TGCAGTGCTCCCAGGGACAGGGGGCATGAAAAACTGTTTTTT | CSAPRDRGHEKLFF
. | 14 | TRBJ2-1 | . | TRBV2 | TGTGCCAGCAGTGAAAGGGCCGGGCTCTCGGAGCAGTTCTTC | CASSERAGLSEQFF
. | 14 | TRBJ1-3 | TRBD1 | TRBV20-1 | TGCAGTGCTAGCGGGACAGCCTCTGGAAACACCATATATTTT | CSASGTASGNTIYF
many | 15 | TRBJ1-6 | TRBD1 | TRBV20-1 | TGCAGTGCTAGAGATACAGGGGCTTATAATTCACCCCTCCACTTT | CSARDTGAYNSPLHF
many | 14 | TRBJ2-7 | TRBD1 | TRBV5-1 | TGCGCCAGCAGCTTGGGGACAGGGCTACACGAGCAGTACTTC | CASSLGTGLHEQYF
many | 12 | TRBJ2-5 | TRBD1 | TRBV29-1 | TGCAGCGTTGAGAGGGGGCCGGAGACCCAGTACTTC | CSVERGPETQYF
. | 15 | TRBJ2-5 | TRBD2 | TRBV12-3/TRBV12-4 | TGTGCCAGCAGTTTGGGTTCTAGCGGCAGAGAGACCCAGTACTTC | CASSLGSSGRETQYF
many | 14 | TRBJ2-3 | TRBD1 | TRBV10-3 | TGTGCCATCAGTGACCCACAGGGGGCAGATACGCAGTATTTT | CAISDPQGADTQYF
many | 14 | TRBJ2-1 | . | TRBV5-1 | TGCGCCAGCAGCTTGGAGCAGACTTCCAATGAGCAGTTCTTC | CASSLEQTSNEQFF
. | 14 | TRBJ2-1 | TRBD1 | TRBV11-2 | TGTGCCTTCTGTCTCGGGACAGCTTACAATGAGCAGTTCTTC | CAFCLGTAYNEQFF
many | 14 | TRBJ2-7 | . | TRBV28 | TGTGCCAGCAGCCCCCCGGGACGATCTTACGAGCAGTACTTC | CASSPPGRSYEQYF
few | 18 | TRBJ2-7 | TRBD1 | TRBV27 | TGTGCCAGCAGCCCTTACCAGACAGGGCCGGGTTCCTCCTACGAGCAGTACTTC | CASSPYQTGPGSSYEQYF
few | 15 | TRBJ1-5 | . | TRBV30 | TGTGCCTGGAGTGTAGGGCAGGCGTACAATCAGCCCCAGCATTTT | CAWSVGQAYNQPQHF
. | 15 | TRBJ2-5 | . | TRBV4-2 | TGTGCCAGCAGCCAGGGGGGACAGATTCAAGAGACCCAGTACTTC | CASSQGGQIQETQYF
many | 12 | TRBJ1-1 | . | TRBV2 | TGTGCCAGCAGTGAAGGGGGGCCTGAAGCTTTCTTT | CASSEGGPEAFF
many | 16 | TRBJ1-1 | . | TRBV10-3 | TGTGCCATCAGTGAGTCGCCTAGGCAGGGGTACACTGAAGCTTTCTTT | CAISESPRQGYTEAFF
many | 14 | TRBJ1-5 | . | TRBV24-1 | TGTGCCACCAGTGATTTCGGAAGCAATCAGCCCCAGCATTTT | CATSDFGSNQPQHF
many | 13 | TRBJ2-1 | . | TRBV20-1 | TGCAGTGCTAGGGGGGGCAGCAACAATGAGCAGTTCTTC | CSARGGSNNEQFF
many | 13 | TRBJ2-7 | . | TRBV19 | . | CASSSGLPYEQYF
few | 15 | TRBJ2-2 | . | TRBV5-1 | TGCGCCAGCAGCTTGGAGGCAGTTTATTCCGGGGAGCTGTTTTTT | CASSLEAVYSGELFF